This TCR beta chain was captured by sequencing in a study of blood T cell repertoires in COVID-19. On the study more broadly: The United States, Italy and Spain supplied acute and convalescent COVID-19 samples.

Recovered participants had two consecutive negative NP/OP PCR tests, healthcare professional clearance, or symptom resolution. TCRdb's copy holds only in-frame clones and misses some; the assay was immunoSEQ multiplex PCR. The data hold 250,000 to 350,000 clones, with about 92% observed a single time. The J segment lost 2 bases and the V segment lost 3 bases, leaving 3 bases of the junction unmatched. Germline V lookup: CDR1 MNHEY, CDR2 SVGEGT. The CDR3 has 16 residues. The J gene is TRBJ2-3, the V gene TRBV6-2 or TRBV6-3; TRBD2 aligns across 12 bases. This TCR was sampled from a man aged 55 to 69 who had recovered from COVID-19. Sample: PBMCs or T cells enriched from blood (not recorded which). The CDR3 DNA follows: TGTGCCAGCAGTTATCTAGCGGGGGGGCTCACAGATACGCAGTATTTT. Protein: CASSYLAGGLTDTQYF.